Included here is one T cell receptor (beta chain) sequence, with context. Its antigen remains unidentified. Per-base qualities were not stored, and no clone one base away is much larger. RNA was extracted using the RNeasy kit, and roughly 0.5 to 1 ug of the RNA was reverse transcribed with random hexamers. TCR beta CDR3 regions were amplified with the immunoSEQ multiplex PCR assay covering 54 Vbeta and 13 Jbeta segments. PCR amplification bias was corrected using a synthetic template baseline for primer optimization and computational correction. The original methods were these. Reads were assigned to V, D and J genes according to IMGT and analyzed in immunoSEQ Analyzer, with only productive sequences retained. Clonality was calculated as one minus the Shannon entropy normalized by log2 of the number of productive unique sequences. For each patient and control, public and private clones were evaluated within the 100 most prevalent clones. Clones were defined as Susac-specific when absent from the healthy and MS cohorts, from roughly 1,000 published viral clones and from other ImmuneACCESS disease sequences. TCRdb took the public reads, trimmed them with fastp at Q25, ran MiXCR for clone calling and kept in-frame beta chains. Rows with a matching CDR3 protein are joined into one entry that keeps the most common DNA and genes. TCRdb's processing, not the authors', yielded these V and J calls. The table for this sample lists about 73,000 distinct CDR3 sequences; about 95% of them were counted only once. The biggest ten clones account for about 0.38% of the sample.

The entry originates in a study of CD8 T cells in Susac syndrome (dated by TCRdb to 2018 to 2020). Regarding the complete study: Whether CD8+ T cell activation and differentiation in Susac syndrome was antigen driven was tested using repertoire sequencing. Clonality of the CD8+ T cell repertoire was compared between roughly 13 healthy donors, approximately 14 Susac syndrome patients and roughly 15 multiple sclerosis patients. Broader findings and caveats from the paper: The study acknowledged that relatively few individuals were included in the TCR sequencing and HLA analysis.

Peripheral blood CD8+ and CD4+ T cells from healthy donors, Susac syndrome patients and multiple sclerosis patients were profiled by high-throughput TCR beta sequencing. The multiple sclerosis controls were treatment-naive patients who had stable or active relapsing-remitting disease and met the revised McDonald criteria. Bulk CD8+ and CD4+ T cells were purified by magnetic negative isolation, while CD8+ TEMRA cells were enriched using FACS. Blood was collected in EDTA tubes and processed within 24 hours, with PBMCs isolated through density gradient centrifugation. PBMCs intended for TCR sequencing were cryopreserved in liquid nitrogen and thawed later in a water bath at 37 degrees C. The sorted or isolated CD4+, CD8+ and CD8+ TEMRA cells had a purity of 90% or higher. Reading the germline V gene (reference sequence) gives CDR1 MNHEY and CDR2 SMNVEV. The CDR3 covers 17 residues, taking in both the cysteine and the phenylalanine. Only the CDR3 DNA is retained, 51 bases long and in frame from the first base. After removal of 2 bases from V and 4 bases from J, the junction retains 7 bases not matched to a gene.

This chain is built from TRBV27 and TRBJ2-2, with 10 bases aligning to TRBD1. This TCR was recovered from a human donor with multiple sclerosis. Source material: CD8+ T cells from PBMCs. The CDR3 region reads CASSLGRQGASTGELFF. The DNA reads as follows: TGTGCCAGCAGTTTAGGCCGACAGGGGGCGTCCACCGGGGAGCTGTTTTTT.